The text below deals with one TCR beta chain. This entry is derived from a study of blood T cell repertoires in COVID-19. Study context: PBMCs, B-cell-depleted T cells, or T cells provided the cDNA or gDNA that made up the material.

The Seattle patients joined while their infection was active and were tracked longitudinally afterward. Sequencing used immunoSEQ multiplex PCR; TCRdb keeps in-frame clones, though not all of them. The sample includes some 200,000 clones, roughly 85% of them seen just once. Germline values: CDR1 MRHNA, CDR2 SNTAGT. V gave up 5 bases and J gave up 1 base, with 18 bases separating them. The CDR3 covers 17 residues. Source material: peripheral blood. The clonotype was recovered from a woman aged 65 to 85 with COVID-19, enrolled during active disease. The V and J genes are TRBV6-4 and TRBJ2-1; the D gene is possibly TRBD1 (5 bases). The CDR3 spells CASSRLPQGDSYNEQFF. Written as DNA, the CDR3 is TGTGCCAGCAGTCGTCTTCCCCAGGGCGATTCCTACAATGAGCAGTTCTTC.